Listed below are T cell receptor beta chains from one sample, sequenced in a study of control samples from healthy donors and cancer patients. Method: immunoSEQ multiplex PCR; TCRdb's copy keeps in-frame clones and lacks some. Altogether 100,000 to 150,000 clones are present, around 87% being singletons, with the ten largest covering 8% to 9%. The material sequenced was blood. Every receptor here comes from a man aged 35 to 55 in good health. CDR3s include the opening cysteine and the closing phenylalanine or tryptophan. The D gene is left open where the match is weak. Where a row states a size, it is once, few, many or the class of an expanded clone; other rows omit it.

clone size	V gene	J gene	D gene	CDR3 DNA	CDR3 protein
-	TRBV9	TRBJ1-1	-	TGTGCCAGCAGCGTAAGCGGCTCACGAGAAAGGAACACTGAAGCTTTCTTT	CASSVSGSRERNTEAFF
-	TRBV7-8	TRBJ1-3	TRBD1	TGTGCCAGCAGCCCAGGGACAGGCTCTGGAAACACCATATATTTT	CASSPGTGSGNTIYF
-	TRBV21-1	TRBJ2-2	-	TGTGCCAGCCGGGAGGCCGGGGAGCTGTTTTTT	CASREAGELFF
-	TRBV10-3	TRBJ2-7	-	TGTGCCATCAGTAGCCGGGCCCGGCGCGAGCAGTACTTC	CAISSRARREQYF
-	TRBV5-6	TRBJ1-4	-	TGTGCCAGCAGCTTCGGGGAAAAACTGTTTTTT	CASSFGEKLFF
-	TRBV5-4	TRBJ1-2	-	TGTGCCAGCAGCCCTGGGGGGGATCACTATGGCTACACCTTC	CASSPGGDHYGYTF
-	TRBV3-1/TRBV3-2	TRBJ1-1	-	TGTGCCAGCAGCCAAGATTGGCACAACACTGAAGCTTTCTTT	CASSQDWHNTEAFF
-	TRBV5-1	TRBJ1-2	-	TGCGCCAGCAGCTTGAGGGGCGGCATCTATGGCTACACCTTC	CASSLRGGIYGYTF
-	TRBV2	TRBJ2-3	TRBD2	TGTGCCAGCAGTGACCCGTCGGGGGGTGATACGCAGTATTTT	CASSDPSGGDTQYF
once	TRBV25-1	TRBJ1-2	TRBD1	TGTGCCAGCAGTGAATTATATGGAGACAGGGGGCTCCGGGGCGGCTACACCTTC	CASSELYGDRGLRGGYTF
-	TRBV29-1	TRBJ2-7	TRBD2	TGCAGCGCCTCGACTAGCGGGGGGTTTAGCTCCTACGAGCAGTACTTC	CSASTSGGFSSYEQYF
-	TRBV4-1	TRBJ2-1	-	TGCGCCAGCAGCCCAGGGACTTACGACTCCTACAATGAGCAGTTCTTC	CASSPGTYDSYNEQFF
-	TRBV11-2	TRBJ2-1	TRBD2	TGTGCCAGCAGCTTTACTAGCGGGGGAAGCAATGAGCAGTTCTTC	CASSFTSGGSNEQFF
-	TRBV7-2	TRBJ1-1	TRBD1	TGTGCCAGCAAAACAGAGGCAGGGGGGGGCACTGAAGCTTTCTTT	CASKTEAGGGTEAFF
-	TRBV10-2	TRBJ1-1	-	TGCGCCAGTACCATGCAAGGACAGACTGAAGCTTTCTTT	CASTMQGQTEAFF
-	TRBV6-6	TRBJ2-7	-	TGTGCCAGCACCAACCGGGGCTACGAGCAGTACTTC	CASTNRGYEQYF
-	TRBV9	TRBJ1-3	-	TGTGCCAGCAGCGTAGATTTCACAGGGTTCGGTGGAAACACCATATATTTT	CASSVDFTGFGGNTIYF